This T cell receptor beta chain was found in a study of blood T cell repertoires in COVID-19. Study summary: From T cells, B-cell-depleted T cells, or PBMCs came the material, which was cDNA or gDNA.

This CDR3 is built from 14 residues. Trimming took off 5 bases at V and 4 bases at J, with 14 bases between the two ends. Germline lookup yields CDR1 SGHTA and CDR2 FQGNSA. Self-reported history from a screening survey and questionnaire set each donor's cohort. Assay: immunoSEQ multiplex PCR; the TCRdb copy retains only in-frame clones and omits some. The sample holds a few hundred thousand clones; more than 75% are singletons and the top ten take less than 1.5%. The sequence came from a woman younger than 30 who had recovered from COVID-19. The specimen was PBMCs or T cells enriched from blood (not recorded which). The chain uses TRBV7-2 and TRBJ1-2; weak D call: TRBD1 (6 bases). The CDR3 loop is CASSSRQAGYGYTF. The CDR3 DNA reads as TGTGCCAGCAGCAGCCGACAGGCAGGCTATGGCTACACCTTC.